The TCR beta chain under discussion was sequenced for a study of blood T cell repertoires in COVID-19. V lost 7 bases and J lost 5; bases outside the gene matches: 1. The CDR3 is 11 amino acids. Germline V lookup: CDR1 SEHNR, CDR2 FQNEAQ (reference sequence). The assay was immunoSEQ multiplex PCR, and TCRdb's table has in-frame clones only and misses some. The table includes around 82,000 clones, 90% detected once. This chain links TRBV7-9 with TRBJ1-1; 7 bases map to TRBD1. This TCR was recovered from a human donor in a cohort sampled during active COVID-19. Sequenced material: peripheral blood. The CDR3 DNA follows: TGTGCCAGCACAGGGGGAACTGAAGCTTTCTTT. This encodes CASTGGTEAFF.